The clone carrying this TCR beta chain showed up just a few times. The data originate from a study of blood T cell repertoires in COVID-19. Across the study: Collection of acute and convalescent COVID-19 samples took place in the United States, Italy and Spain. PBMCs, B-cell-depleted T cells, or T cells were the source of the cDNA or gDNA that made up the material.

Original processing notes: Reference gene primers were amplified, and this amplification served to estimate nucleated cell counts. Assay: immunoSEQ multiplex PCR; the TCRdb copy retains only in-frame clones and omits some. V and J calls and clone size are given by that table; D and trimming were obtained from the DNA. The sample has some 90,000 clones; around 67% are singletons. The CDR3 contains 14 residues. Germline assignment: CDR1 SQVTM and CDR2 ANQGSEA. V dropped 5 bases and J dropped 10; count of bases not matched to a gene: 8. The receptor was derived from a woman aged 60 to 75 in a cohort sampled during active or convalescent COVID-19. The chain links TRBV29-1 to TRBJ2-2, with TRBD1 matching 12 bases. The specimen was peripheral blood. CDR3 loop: CSVRGQGAVVELFF. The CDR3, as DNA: TGCAGCGTTCGGGGACAGGGGGCGGTGGTGGAGCTGTTTTTT.